Sequencing of this TCR beta chain was carried out in a study of T cell repertoires in cytomegalovirus infection. For the study at large: Both recently identified HLA-C-restricted and well-studied HLA-B-restricted CMV epitopes were used in the study. Public TCR beta signatures marked donors with CMV infection and the matching HLA.

Trimming took off 0 bases at V and 3 bases at J, with 10 bases between the two ends. This CDR3 comprises 14 residues. Germline V gives CDR1 DFQATT, CDR2 SNEGSKA (reference sequence). TCRdb used MiXCR to reprocess the reads, holding one entry per CDR3 protein. The sample lists hundreds of thousands of distinct CDR3 sequences, about 44% seen once, with about 39% in the top ten. Note on this clonotype: What it recognizes is unknown.

This TCR was sampled from a human donor in good health (CMV status not recorded). Some clones in this sample may be carry-over from other donors' samples. Sequenced material: cultured PBMCs, taken from culture after CMV antigen stimulation. The chain employs TRBV20-1 and TRBJ2-3, with D unresolved. The CDR3 DNA is TGCAGTGCTAGAGATCCTATTCCAACAGATACGCAGTATTTT. Translation: CSARDPIPTDTQYF.